This T cell receptor beta chain was sequenced in a study of control samples from healthy donors and cancer patients. The CDR3 contains 15 residues. CDR1 and CDR2 from the germline V gene are MDHEN and SYDVKM. J gave up 4 bases and V 6 bases, and 11 bases lay outside the gene matches. Clones were sequenced by immunoSEQ multiplex PCR, and TCRdb holds only the in-frame ones, with some missing. The table lists approximately 130,000 clones, over 75% of them singletons. V usage is TRBV28 and J usage is TRBJ2-7, with 8 bases aligning to TRBD1. The specimen was blood. This clonotype originated in a man aged 55 to 70 in good health. This CDR3 reads CASRQGTGFVYEQYF. CDR3 bases: TGTGCCAGCAGACAAGGGACAGGCTTTGTTTACGAGCAGTACTTC.